The 9 T cell receptor beta chains below come from one sample, sequenced in a study of T cell repertoires in cytomegalovirus infection. In TCRdb, the reads were re-called with MiXCR into one record per CDR3 protein. The table has approximately 990,000 distinct CDR3 sequences, about 33% seen once. The antigens for these receptors are not known. The source material was cultured CD8+ T cells from PBMCs, sampled from culture after CMV antigen stimulation. The origin of the receptors is a human donor in good health (CMV status not recorded). Some clones in this sample may be carry-over from other donors' samples.

This clonotype occurred a few times. The V call is TRBV7-6, the J call TRBJ2-5; 8 bases are a match to TRBD2. The CDR3 loop spans 14 amino acids. CDR1 is SGHVS, CDR2 FNYEAQ, per germline. Trimming removed 5 bases from V and 1 base from J; junction bases left unmatched: 3. The CDR3 bases are TGTGCCAGCAGCCCACTAGCGGTCCAAGAGACCCAGTACTTC. Its translation: CASSPLAVQETQYF. The whole variable domain, filled in from reference TRBV7-6 and TRBJ2-5, reads GAGVSQSPRYKVTKRGQDVALRCDPISGHVSLYWYRQALGQGPEFLTYFNYEAQQDKSGLPNDRFSAERPEGSISTLTIQRTEQRDSAMYRCASSPLAVQETQYFGPGTRLLVL.

CDR3 protein: CASSHKLGYEQYF. CDR3 sequence (DNA): TGTGCCAGCAGCCACAAGTTAGGTTACGAGCAGTACTTC. This chain joins TRBV7-9 and TRBJ2-7, with D hard to call. V shed 5 bases and J shed 4 bases, with 12 bases lying between them. The V gene's germline CDR1 is SEHNR and CDR2 FQNEAQ (reference sequence). The CDR3 consists of 13 residues.

The genes are TRBV27 and TRBJ2-2; D call uncertain. The CDR3 has 16 amino acids. CDR1 and CDR2 from the germline V gene are MNHEY and SMNVEV (reference sequence). Trimming removed 5 bases at V and 0 bases at J, with 13 bases between. DNA of the CDR3: TGTGCCAGCAGTCTACGGCCTCCGGCGAACACCGGGGAGCTGTTTTTT. Translation gives CASSLRPPANTGELFF.

This clonotype was seen repeatedly, ten times or more. This rearrangement joins TRBV6-2 or TRBV6-3 to TRBJ1-1; no firm D call. Germline V gene sequence: CDR1 MNHEY, CDR2 SVGEGT. V shed 7 bases and J shed 2 bases, with 14 bases lying between them. This CDR3 comprises 14 residues. The CDR3 DNA follows: TGTGCCAGCAACTTTCCGGGCCTTAACACTGAAGCTTTCTTT. Residues: CASNFPGLNTEAFF.

The genes are TRBV4-1 and TRBJ1-4; D is ambiguous. Trimming pared 1 base from V and 10 bases from J, leaving 7 bases between. The CDR3 is made up of 12 amino acids. Germline-derived CDR1 and CDR2 are MGHRA and YSYEKL. The chain's CDR3 is CASSQVEGKLFF. The CDR3 region has the DNA TGCGCCAGCAGCCAAGTCGAGGGAAAACTGTTTTTT.

The chain recombines TRBV6-2 or TRBV6-3 with TRBJ1-2; 7 nucleotides align to TRBD1. Germline-derived CDR1 and CDR2 are MNHEY and SVGEGT. The CDR3 contains 17 residues. V lost 5 bases and J lost 0; bases outside the gene matches: 12. The CDR3 sequence: CASSHLLNRGANYGYTF. The CDR3 DNA is TGTGCCAGCAGTCATTTATTAAACAGGGGAGCTAACTATGGCTACACCTTC.

This clonotype has ten or more counts. The V gene is TRBV7-8, the J gene TRBJ2-1; 9 bases map to TRBD1. Trimming at V came to 7 bases and at J to 7 bases, leaving 8 bases not matched to a gene. The germline V gene has CDR1 SGHVS and CDR2 FQNEAQ. The CDR3 spans 14 residues. This CDR3 is CASTWTGAGNEQFF. CDR3 in DNA: TGTGCCAGCACCTGGACAGGGGCGGGTAATGAGCAGTTCTTC.

CDR3 DNA: TGTGCCACCAGTGAAAACAAGTTTACCTACAATGAGCAGTTCTTC. As protein: CATSENKFTYNEQFF. This sequence joins TRBV24-1 and TRBJ2-1, with D unclear. V lost 4 bases, J lost 2 bases, and 11 bases lay in between. Germline CDR1 reads KGHDR; CDR2 reads SFDVKD. This CDR3 is 15 amino acids long.

The V gene is TRBV19, the J gene TRBJ1-1; TRBD1 matches at 10 bases. The germline V gene encodes CDR1 LNHDA and CDR2 SQIVND (reference sequence). The CDR3 totals 12 residues. This CDR3 reads CATFDRGQGAFF. The CDR3 nucleotides are TGTGCTACCTTCGACAGGGGGCAGGGGGCTTTCTTT.